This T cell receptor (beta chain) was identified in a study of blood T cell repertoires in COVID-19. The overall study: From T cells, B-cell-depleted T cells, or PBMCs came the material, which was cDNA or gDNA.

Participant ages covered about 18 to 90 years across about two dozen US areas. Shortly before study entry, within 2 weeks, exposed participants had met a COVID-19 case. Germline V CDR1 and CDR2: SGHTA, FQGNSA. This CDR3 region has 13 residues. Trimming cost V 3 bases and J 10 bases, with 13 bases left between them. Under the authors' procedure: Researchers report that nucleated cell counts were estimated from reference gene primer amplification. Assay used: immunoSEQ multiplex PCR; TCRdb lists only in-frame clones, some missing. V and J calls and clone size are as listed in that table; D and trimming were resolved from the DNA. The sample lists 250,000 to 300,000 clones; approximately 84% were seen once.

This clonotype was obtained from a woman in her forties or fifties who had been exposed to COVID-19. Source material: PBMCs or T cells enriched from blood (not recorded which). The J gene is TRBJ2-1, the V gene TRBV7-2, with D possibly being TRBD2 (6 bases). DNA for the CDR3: TGTGCCAGCAGCTTGACCGCGGCGGGGGAGCAGTTCTTC. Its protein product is CASSLTAAGEQFF. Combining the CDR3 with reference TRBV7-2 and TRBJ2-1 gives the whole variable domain GAGVSQSPSNKVTEKGKDVELRCDPISGHTALYWYRQSLGQGLEFLIYFQGNSAPDKSGLPSDRFSAERTGGSVSTLTIQRTQQEDSAVYLCASSLTAAGEQFFGPGTRLTVL.